This T cell receptor beta chain was identified in a study of blood T cell repertoires in COVID-19. In the study overall: T cells, B-cell-depleted T cells, or PBMCs provided the cDNA or gDNA that served as material.

The CDR3 totals 16 residues. The V and J ends lost 0 bases and 5 bases, in that order; junction bases with no gene match: 10. CDR1 and CDR2 from the germline V gene are LGHNA and YNFKEQ. Data came from immunoSEQ multiplex PCR; TCRdb stores just in-frame clones and leaves some out. This table has 40,000 to 50,000 clones, about 83% appearing once. The sequenced material came from peripheral blood. The chain couples TRBV4-2 to TRBJ2-7, with TRBD1 identical over 7 bases. The sequence was collected from a woman aged 60-70 years with acute or convalescent COVID-19. The CDR3 DNA follows: TGTGCCAGCAGCCAAGATAGAGGCAGGGGGTTGAACGAGCAGTACTTC. This translates into CASSQDRGRGLNEQYF.